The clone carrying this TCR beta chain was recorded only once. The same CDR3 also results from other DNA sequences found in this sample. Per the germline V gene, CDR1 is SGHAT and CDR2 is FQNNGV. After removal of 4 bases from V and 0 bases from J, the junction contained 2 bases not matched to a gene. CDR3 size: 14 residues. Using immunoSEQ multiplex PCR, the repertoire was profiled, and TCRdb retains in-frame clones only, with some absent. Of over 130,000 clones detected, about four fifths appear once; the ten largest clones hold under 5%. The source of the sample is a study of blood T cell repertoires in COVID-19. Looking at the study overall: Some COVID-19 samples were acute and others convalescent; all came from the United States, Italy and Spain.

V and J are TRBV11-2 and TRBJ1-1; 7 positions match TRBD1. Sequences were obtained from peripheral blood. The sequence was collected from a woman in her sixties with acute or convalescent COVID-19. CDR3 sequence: CASSWGQMNTEAFF. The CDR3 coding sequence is TGTGCCAGCAGCTGGGGACAGATGAACACTGAAGCTTTCTTT.